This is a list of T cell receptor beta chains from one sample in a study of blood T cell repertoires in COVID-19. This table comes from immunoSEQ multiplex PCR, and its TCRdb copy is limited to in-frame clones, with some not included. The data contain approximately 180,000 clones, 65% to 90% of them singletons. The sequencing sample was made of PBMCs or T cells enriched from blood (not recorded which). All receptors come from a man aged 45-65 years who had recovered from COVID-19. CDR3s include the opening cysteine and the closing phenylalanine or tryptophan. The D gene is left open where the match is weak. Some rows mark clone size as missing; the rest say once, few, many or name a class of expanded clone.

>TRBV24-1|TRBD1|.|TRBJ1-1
CATSESGQGGTEAFF
TGTGCCACCAGTGAATCAGGACAGGGGGGCACTGAAGCTTTCTTT
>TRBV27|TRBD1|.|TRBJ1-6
CASSFLGQGNNSPLHF
TGTGCCAGCAGTTTTCTAGGACAGGGGAATAATTCACCCCTCCACTTT
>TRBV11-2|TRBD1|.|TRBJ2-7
CASSRPVQGTAEQYF
TGTGCCAGCAGCAGACCTGTGCAAGGGACAGCCGAGCAGTACTTC
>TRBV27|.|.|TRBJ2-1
CASRLTGNEQFF
TGTGCCAGCAGACTCACAGGGAATGAGCAGTTCTTC
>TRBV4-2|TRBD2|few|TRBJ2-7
CASSQGSGTSGGRQYF
TGTGCCAGCAGCCAAGGCTCCGGGACTAGCGGGGGTAGACAGTACTTC
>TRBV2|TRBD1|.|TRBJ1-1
CASEDRGRTEAFF
TGTGCCAGCGAAGACAGGGGCCGGACTGAAGCTTTCTTT
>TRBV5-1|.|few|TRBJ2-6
CASSLAPGANVLTF
TGCGCCAGCAGCTTGGCTCCCGGGGCCAACGTCCTGACTTTC
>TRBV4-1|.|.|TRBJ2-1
CASSQGPEQFF
TGCGCCAGCAGCCAGGGCCCCGAGCAGTTCTTC
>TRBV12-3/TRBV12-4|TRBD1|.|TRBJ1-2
CASSATGGYGYTF
TGTGCCAGCAGTGCGACAGGGGGCTATGGCTACACCTTC
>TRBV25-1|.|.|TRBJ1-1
CASSVGVYTEAFF
TGTGCCAGCAGTGTAGGGGTGTACACTGAAGCTTTCTTT
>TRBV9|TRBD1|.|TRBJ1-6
CASSGTAGTVNSPLHF
TGTGCCAGCAGCGGGACGGCCGGGACAGTCAATTCACCCCTCCACTTT
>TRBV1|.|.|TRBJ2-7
CTRRGQSYEQYF
TGCACCCGGAGGGGTCAGAGCTACGAGCAGTACTTC
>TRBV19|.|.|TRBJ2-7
CASTFSGSYEQYF
TGTGCCAGTACCTTCTCGGGCTCCTACGAGCAGTACTTC
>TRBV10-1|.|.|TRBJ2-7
CASSESGTYEQYF
TGCGCCAGCAGTGAGTCCGGGACCTACGAGCAGTACTTC
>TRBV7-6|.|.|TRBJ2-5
CASSLLGRWETQYF
TGTGCCAGCAGCTTATTGGGGCGTTGGGAGACCCAGTACTTC
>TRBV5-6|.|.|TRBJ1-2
CASSLNRLGYTF
TGTGCCAGCAGCTTGAACAGGTTGGGCTACACCTTC
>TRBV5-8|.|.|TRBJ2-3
CASSTAVDTQYF
TGTGCCAGCAGCACGGCGGTGGATACGCAGTATTTT
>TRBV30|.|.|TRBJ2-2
CAWSVGGASTGELFF
TGTGCCTGGAGTGTAGGAGGGGCCAGCACCGGGGAGCTGTTTTTT
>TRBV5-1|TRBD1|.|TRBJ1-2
CASSDAGQGEGYTF
TGCGCCAGCAGCGATGCGGGACAGGGGGAGGGCTACACCTTC
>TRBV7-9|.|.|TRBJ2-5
CASQQGPGETQYF
TGTGCCAGTCAACAGGGTCCAGGGGAGACCCAGTACTTC
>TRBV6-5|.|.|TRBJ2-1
CASRGTGRVNEQFF
TGTGCCAGCAGGGGAACAGGGAGGGTCAATGAGCAGTTCTTC
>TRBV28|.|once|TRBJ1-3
CAIHSGNTIYF
TGTGCCATCCACTCTGGAAACACCATATATTTT
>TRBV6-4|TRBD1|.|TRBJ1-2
CASSATGTGYGYTF
TGTGCCAGCAGTGCGACCGGGACAGGCTATGGCTACACCTTC
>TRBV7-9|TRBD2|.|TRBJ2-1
CASSLASGGYNEQFF
TGTGCCAGCAGCTTAGCTAGCGGGGGCTACAATGAGCAGTTCTTC
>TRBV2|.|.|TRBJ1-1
CASRVDWSTTEAFF
TGTGCCAGCAGGGTTGACTGGTCGACCACTGAAGCTTTCTTT
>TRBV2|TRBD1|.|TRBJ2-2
CATVRDRHAGELFF
TGTGCCACTGTGAGGGACAGACACGCCGGGGAGCTGTTTTTT
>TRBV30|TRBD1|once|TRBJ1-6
CAWTTGTGGSPLHF
TGTGCCTGGACAACCGGGACAGGAGGATCACCCCTCCACTTT
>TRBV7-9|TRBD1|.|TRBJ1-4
CASSLGSGTGREKLFF
TGTGCCAGCAGCTTAGGTTCCGGGACAGGGCGTGAAAAACTGTTTTTT
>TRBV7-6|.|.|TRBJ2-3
CASSSLYGAQDTQYF
TGTGCCAGCAGCTCCCTTTATGGGGCACAGGATACGCAGTATTTT
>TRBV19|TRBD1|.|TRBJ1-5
CASKDRASNQPQHF
TGTGCCAGTAAGGACAGGGCGAGCAATCAGCCCCAGCATTTT
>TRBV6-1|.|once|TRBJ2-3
CASSEVGGRNTQYF
TGTGCCAGCAGTGAAGTAGGGGGAAGGAATACGCAGTATTTT
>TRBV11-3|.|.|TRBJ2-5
CASSPMGGETQYF
TGTGCCAGCAGTCCGATGGGGGGAGAGACCCAGTACTTC
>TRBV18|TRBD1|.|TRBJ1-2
CASSPGQGYYTF
TGTGCCAGCTCCCCGGGACAGGGCTACTACACCTTC
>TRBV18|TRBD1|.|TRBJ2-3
CASSARGPGDTQYF
TGTGCCAGCTCAGCGAGGGGGCCAGGGGATACGCAGTATTTT
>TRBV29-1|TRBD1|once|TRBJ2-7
CSGGQTYEQYF
TGCAGCGGGGGACAGACCTACGAGCAGTACTTC
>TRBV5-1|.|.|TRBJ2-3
CASSLGTPPPTDTQYF
TGCGCCAGCAGCCTCGGGACACCACCACCCACAGATACGCAGTATTTT
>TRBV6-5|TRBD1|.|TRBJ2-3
CASSSTGVSTDTQYF
TGTGCCAGCAGTTCGACAGGGGTAAGCACAGATACGCAGTATTTT
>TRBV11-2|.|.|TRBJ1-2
CASSILTDIYGYTF
TGTGCCAGCAGCATTTTGACAGACATCTATGGCTACACCTTC
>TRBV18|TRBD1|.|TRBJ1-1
CASSRGTGGTEAFF
TGTGCCAGCTCACGCGGGACAGGGGGCACTGAAGCTTTCTTT
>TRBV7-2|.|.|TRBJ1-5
CASSLGRAQPQHF
TGTGCCAGCAGCTTAGGCAGGGCCCAGCCCCAGCATTTT
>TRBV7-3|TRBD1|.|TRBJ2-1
CASSGSGTGSYNEQFF
TGTGCCAGCAGCGGAAGTGGGACAGGCTCCTACAATGAGCAGTTCTTC
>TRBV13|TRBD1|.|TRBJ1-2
CASTSRQGNYGYTF
TGTGCCAGCACCTCCCGACAGGGGAACTATGGCTACACCTTC
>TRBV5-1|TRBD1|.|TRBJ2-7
CASSVGQGAYEQYF
TGCGCCAGCAGCGTGGGACAGGGTGCGTACGAGCAGTACTTC
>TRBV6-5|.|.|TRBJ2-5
CASSYSAGGKTQYF
TGTGCCAGCAGTTACTCGGCCGGGGGTAAGACCCAGTACTTC
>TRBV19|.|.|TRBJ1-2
CASSILSGVPYF
TGTGCCAGTAGTATATTATCGGGAGTTCCATACTTC
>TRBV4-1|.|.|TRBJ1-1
CASSAGQIENTEAFF
TGCGCCAGCAGTGCAGGACAGATTGAGAACACTGAAGCTTTCTTT
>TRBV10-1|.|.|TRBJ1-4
CASSDPKTGKLFF
TGCGCCAGCAGTGACCCAAAGACGGGGAAACTGTTTTTT
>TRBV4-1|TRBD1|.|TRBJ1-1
CASSQVGTGAVTEAFF
TGCGCCAGCAGCCAAGTCGGGACAGGGGCTGTCACTGAAGCTTTCTTT
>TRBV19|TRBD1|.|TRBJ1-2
CASRTGQLKDGYTF
TGTGCCAGTAGAACGGGACAGTTAAAAGATGGCTACACCTTC
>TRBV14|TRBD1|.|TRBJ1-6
CASRAGTGMGGSPLHF
TGTGCCAGCAGAGCTGGGACAGGGATGGGTGGTTCACCCCTCCACTTT
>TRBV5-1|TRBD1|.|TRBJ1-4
CASSLAPQGANEKLFF
TGCGCCAGCAGCTTGGCCCCACAGGGGGCCAATGAAAAACTGTTTTTT
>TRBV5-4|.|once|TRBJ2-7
CASSLQGPSYEQYF
TGTGCCAGCAGTTTACAGGGTCCGTCCTACGAGCAGTACTTC
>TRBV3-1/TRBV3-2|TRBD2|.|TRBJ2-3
CASSRPGLVDTQYF
TGTGCCAGCAGCCGGCCGGGACTAGTAGATACGCAGTATTTT
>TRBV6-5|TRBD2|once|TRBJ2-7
CASSYLAGGPKNEQYF
TGTGCCAGCAGTTACCTAGCGGGGGGGCCAAAAAACGAGCAGTACTTC
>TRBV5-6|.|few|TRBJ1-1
CASSFRGSLVNTEAFF
TGTGCCAGCAGCTTTAGGGGTTCCTTGGTGAACACTGAAGCTTTCTTT
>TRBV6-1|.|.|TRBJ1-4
CASSEQNEKLFF
TGTGCCAGCAGTGAACAGAATGAAAAACTGTTTTTT
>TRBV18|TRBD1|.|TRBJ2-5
CASSPPNRGASETQYF
TGTGCCAGCTCACCACCGAACAGGGGGGCGAGTGAGACCCAGTACTTC